These T cell receptor beta chains were read from a single sample in a study of cytomegalovirus exposure and HLA in healthy donors. TCRdb keeps only in-frame clones here, not all; method: immunoSEQ multiplex PCR. The data show about 44,000 clones, with over 85% seen just once and about 2.1% held by the top ten. Sample: PBMCs. These receptors all come from a woman between 18 and 30 years old in good health and CMV-seronegative. Each CDR3 is given without its conserved first and last residue. Clone size is shown for a subset of rows, as once, few, many or a class of expanded clone.

size,V,CDR3
.,TRBV7-2,ASSLGGLEGYGYT
.,TRBV4-1,ASSQESSGVALLF
.,TRBV9,ASSDPKTYNEQF
.,TRBV7-2,ASSSTSGTDTQY
.,TRBV6-1,ASSDILQRNYGYT
once,TRBV2,ASRETGKDGYT
.,TRBV29-1,SVAGQALNEQF
.,TRBV5-1,ASSFFSGTTQGEQF
.,TRBV7-9,ASSLAQGYEQY
.,TRBV5-1,ASNGQGRTLSSYNEQF
.,TRBV18,ASSQDRARAF
.,TRBV18,ASSPNQADTQY
once,TRBV18,ASSSGVITGELF
.,TRBV27,ASRSRTAGRNTEAF
.,TRBV6-1,ASSAGIYGYT
.,TRBV5-1,ASSLTGVAYEQY
.,TRBV11-2,ASSLGTGRGDGYT
.,TRBV7-6,ASSLPTGGSTDTQY
.,TRBV4-1,ASSQVTGATYGYT
.,TRBV19,ASAWDRANTEAF
.,TRBV7-2,ASSPVSGTYEQY
once,TRBV5-1,ASSPGGGWRDEQF
.,TRBV7-6,ASSFNAGGYNEQF
.,TRBV19,ASSMSELSSQQETQY
.,TRBV19,ASSKGVGNQPQH
.,TRBV18,ASSPLGLAANTGELF
.,TRBV29-1,SVPGQDLYEQY
once,TRBV2,ASSWGQKNIQY
.,TRBV7-3,ASSPGSGNTIY
.,TRBV28,ASSSRQGALYGYT
.,TRBV7-9,ASSLGTGYEQY
.,TRBV7-9,ASSSDRQPQH
.,TRBV20-1,SGEGSTEAF
.,TRBV9,ASSVAEGAGEKLF
.,TRBV7-7,ASSREQGTDTQY
.,TRBV6-5,ASSYRGSTEAF
.,TRBV28,ASSLEKYEQY
.,TRBV6-4,ASSDSAGASTDTQY
.,TRBV2,ASSGGVSSTDTQY
once,TRBV6-5,ASRWPAGELF
.,TRBV2,ASLRGGTEAF
.,TRBV10-1,ASSDETGLAAGEQY
large,TRBV30,AWRTGGDTGELF
.,TRBV5-4,ASSLDLNQPQH
.,TRBV4-2,ASSHVAGASGEQY
once,TRBV27,ASSLGGVGNSPLH
once,TRBV5-6,ASSLDGEKLF
.,TRBV20-1,SVTGLETQY
.,TRBV11-1,ASSLVTSGYSTDTQY
.,TRBV28,ASSLGGSGNTIY
.,TRBV6-6,ASSYTHNNEQF
.,TRBV4-1,ASSPRRQGTPTNEKLF
.,TRBV18,ASSPQGASQPQH
once,TRBV30,AWSRRGAGAGEQF